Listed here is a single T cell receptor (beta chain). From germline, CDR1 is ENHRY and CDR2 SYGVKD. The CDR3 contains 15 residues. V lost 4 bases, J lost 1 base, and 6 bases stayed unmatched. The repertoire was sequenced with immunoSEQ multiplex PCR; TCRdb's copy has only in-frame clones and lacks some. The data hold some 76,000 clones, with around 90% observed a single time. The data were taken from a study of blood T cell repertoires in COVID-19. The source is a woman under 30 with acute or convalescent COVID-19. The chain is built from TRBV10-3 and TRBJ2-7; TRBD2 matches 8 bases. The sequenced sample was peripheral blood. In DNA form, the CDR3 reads TGTGCCATCAGTGGGGGGGGGACTAGTTCCTACGAGCAGTACTTC. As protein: CAISGGGTSSYEQYF.